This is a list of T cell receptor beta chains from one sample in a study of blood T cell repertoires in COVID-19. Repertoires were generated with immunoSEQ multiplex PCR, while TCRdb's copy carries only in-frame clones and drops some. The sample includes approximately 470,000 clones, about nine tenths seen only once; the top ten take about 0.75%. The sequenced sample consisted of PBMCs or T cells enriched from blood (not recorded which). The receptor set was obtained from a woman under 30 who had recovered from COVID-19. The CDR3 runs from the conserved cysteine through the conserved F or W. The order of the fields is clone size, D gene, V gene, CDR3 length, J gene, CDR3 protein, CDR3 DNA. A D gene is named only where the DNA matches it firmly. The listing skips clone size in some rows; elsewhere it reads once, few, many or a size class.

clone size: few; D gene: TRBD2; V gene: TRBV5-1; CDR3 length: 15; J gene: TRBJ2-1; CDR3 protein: CASSHQIAGGSEQFF; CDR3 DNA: TGCGCCAGCAGCCACCAAATAGCGGGGGGAAGTGAGCAGTTCTTC
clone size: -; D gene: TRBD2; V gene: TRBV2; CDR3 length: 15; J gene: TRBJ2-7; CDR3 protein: CASSSSGLVSYEQYF; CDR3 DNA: TGTGCCAGCAGTTCTAGCGGGCTAGTCTCCTACGAGCAGTACTTC
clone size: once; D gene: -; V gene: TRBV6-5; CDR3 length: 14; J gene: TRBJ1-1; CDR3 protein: CASSAGSGSTEVFF; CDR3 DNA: TGTGCCAGCAGCGCTGGGTCCGGGAGCACTGAAGTTTTCTTT
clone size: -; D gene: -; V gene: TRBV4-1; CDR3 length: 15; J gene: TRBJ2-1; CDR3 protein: CASSQESWTINEQFF; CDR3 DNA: TGCGCCAGCAGCCAAGAATCGTGGACTATCAATGAGCAGTTCTTC
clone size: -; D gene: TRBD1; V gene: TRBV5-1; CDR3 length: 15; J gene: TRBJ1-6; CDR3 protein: CASSLTGTGRSPLHF; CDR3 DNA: TGCGCCAGCAGCTTGACTGGGACAGGGAGGTCACCCCTCCACTTT
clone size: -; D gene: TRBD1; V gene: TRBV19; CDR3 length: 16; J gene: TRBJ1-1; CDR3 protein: CASSRGQGETNTEAFF; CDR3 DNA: TGTGCCAGTAGTAGAGGACAGGGGGAAACGAACACTGAAGCTTTCTTT
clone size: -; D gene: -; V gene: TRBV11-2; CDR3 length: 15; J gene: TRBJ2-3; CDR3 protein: CASSFVRGQAGTQYF; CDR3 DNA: TGTGCCAGCAGCTTTGTGAGGGGGCAGGCGGGGACGCAGTATTTT
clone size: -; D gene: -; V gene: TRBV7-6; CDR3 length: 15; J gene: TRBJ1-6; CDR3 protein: CASSLAADYNSPLHF; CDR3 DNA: TGTGCCAGCAGCTTAGCGGCAGACTATAATTCACCCCTCCACTTT
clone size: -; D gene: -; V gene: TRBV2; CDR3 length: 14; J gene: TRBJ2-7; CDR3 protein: CASSYDPTAYEQYF; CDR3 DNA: TGTGCCAGCAGTTACGACCCGACTGCCTACGAGCAGTACTTC
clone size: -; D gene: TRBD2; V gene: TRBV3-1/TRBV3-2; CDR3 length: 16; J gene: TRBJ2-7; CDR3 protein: CASSQDPRGESYEQYF; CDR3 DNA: TGTGCCAGCAGCCAAGATCCGCGGGGGGAATCATACGAGCAGTACTTC
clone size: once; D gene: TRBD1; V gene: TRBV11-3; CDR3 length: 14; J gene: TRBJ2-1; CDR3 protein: CASSRQGAKNEQFF; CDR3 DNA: TGTGCCAGCAGCCGACAGGGGGCGAAGAATGAGCAGTTCTTC
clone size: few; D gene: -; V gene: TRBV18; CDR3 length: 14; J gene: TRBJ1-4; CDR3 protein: CASSHDRRNEKLFF; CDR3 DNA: TGTGCCAGCTCACACGACAGACGCAATGAAAAACTGTTTTTT
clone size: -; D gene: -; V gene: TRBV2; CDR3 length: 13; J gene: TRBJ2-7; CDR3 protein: CASSAEVSYEQYF; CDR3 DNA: TGTGCCAGCAGTGCTGAGGTCTCCTACGAGCAGTACTTC
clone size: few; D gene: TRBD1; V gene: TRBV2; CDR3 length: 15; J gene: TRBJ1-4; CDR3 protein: CASSSRDRGDEKLFF; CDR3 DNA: TGTGCCAGCAGTTCCCGGGACAGGGGGGACGAAAAACTGTTTTTT
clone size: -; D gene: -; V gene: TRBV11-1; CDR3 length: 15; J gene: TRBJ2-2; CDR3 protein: CASSAAGQGGGELFF; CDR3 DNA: TGTGCCAGCTCTGCCGCGGGGCAGGGAGGCGGGGAGCTGTTTTTT
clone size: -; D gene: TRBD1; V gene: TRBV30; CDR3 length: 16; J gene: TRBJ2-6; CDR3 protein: CAWNPGGALGANVLTF; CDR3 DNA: TGTGCCTGGAATCCAGGGGGCGCTTTGGGGGCCAACGTCCTGACTTTC
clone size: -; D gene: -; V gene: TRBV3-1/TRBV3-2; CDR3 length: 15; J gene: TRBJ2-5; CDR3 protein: CASSRIGQRGETQYF; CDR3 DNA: TGTGCCAGCAGCCGGATAGGACAGAGGGGAGAGACCCAGTACTTC
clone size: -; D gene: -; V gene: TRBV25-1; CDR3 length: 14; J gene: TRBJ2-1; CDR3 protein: CASSGTPGFNEQFF; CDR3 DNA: TGTGCCAGCAGTGGGACACCTGGATTCAATGAGCAGTTCTTC
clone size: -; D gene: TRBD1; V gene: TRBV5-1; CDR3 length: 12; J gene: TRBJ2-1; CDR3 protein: CASKEQGNEQFF; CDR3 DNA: TGCGCCAGCAAGGAACAGGGGAATGAGCAGTTCTTC
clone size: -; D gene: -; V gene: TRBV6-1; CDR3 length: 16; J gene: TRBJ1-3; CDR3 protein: CASSASRASSGNTIYF; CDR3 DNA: TGTGCCAGCAGTGCTTCGAGGGCCTCCTCTGGAAACACCATATATTTT
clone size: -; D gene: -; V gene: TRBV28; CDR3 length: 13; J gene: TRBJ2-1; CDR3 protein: CASSLTGRNEQFF; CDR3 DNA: TGTGCCAGCAGTTTAACGGGTAGAAATGAGCAGTTCTTC
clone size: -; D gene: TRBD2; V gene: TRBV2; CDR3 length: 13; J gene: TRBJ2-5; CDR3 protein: CASSGEGRETQYF; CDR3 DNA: TGTGCCAGCAGTGGGGAGGGGCGAGAGACCCAGTACTTC
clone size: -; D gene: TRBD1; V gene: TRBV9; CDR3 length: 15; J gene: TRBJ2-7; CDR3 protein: CASSPGRGTLDEQYF; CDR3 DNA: TGTGCCAGCAGCCCCGGCAGGGGGACCCTGGACGAGCAGTACTTC
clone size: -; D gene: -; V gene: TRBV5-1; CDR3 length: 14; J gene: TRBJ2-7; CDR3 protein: CASSLGLATYEQYF; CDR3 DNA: TGCGCCAGCAGCTTGGGACTGGCAACCTACGAGCAGTACTTC
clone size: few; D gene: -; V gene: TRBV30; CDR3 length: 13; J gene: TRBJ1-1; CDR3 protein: CAWSGDWNTEAFF; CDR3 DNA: TGTGCCTGGAGCGGAGACTGGAACACTGAAGCTTTCTTT
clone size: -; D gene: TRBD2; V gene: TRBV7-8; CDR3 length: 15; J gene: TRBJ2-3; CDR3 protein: CASSRGTMIPDTQYF; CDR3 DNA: TGTGCCAGCAGCCGAGGGACTATGATCCCAGATACGCAGTATTTT
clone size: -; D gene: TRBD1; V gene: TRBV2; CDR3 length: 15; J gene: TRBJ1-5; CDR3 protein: CASSITGTGDQPQHF; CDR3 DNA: TGTGCCAGCAGTATTACCGGGACAGGGGATCAGCCCCAGCATTTT
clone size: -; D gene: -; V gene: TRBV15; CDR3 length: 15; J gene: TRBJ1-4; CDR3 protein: CATSRDKGEGEKLFF; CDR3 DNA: TGTGCCACCAGCAGAGATAAAGGGGAGGGTGAAAAACTGTTTTTT
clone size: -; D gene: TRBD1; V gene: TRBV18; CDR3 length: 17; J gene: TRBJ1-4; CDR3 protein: CASSILAGQGEYEKLFF; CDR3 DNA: TGTGCCAGCTCAATACTCGCAGGACAGGGAGAATATGAAAAACTGTTTTTT
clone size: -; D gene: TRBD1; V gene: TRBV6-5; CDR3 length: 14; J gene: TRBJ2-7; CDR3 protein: CASSPWGQAYEQYF; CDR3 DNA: TGTGCCAGCAGCCCCTGGGGACAGGCCTACGAGCAGTACTTC
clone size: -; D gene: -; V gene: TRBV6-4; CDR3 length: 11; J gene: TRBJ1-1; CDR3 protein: CASSEGVEAFF; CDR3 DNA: TGTGCCAGCAGTGAAGGGGTTGAAGCTTTCTTT
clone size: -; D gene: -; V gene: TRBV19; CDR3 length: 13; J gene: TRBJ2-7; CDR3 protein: CASSAGQSYEQYF; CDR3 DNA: TGTGCCAGTAGTGCCGGACAGAGCTACGAGCAGTACTTC
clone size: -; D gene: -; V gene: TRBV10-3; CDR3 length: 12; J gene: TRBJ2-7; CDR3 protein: CATDDSSYEQYF; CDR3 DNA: TGTGCCACCGATGACAGTTCCTACGAGCAGTACTTC
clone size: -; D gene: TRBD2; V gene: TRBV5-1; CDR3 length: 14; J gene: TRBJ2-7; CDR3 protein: CASFTIAGDHEQYF; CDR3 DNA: TGCGCCAGCTTCACAATAGCGGGGGATCACGAGCAGTACTTC
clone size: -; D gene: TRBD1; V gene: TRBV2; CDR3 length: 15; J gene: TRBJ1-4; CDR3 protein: CASSEIQGGNEKLFF; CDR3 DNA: TGTGCCAGCAGTGAGATACAGGGGGGTAATGAAAAACTGTTTTTT
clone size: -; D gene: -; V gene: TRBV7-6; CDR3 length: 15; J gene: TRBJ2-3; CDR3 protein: CASSLNGDSTDTQYF; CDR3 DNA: TGTGCCAGCAGCTTAAACGGGGATAGCACAGATACGCAGTATTTT
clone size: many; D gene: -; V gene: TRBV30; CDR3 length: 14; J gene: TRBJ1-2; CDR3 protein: CAWDKRQESGGYTF; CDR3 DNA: TGTGCCTGGGACAAGAGACAGGAGTCGGGTGGCTACACCTTC
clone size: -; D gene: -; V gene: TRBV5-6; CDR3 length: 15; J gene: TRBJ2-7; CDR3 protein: CASSLERGVLSEQYF; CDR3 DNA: TGTGCCAGCAGCTTGGAGCGCGGGGTTCTATCCGAGCAGTACTTC
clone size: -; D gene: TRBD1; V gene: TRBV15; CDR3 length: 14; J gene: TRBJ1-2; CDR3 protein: CATSVNRGNYGYTF; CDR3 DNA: TGTGCCACCAGCGTAAACAGGGGCAACTATGGCTACACCTTC
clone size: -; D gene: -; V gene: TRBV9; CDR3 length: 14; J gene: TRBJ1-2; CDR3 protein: CASSHLRANYGYTF; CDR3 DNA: TGTGCCAGCAGCCATTTGAGAGCTAACTATGGCTACACCTTC
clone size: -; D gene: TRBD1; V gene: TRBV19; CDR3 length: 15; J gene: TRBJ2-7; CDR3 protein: CASSVRPGQGYEQYF; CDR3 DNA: TGTGCCAGTAGTGTGAGACCGGGACAGGGGTACGAGCAGTACTTC
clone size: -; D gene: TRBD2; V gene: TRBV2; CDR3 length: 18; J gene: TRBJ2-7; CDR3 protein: CASSETLLAGVNSYEQYF; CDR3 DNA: TGTGCCAGCAGTGAAACCCTTTTAGCGGGGGTAAACTCCTACGAGCAGTACTTC
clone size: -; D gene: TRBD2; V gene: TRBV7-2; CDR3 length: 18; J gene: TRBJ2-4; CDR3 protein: CASSHRGRGGPPSNIQYF; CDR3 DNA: TGTGCCAGCAGCCATAGGGGGCGGGGGGGGCCCCCGTCGAACATTCAGTACTTC
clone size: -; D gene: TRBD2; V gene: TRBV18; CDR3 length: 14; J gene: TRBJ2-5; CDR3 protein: CASSPLAGEETQYF; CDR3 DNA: TGTGCCAGCTCACCCTTGGCGGGGGAAGAGACCCAGTACTTC
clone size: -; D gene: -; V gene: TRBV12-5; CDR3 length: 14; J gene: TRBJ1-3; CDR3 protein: CASGFSGAGNTIYF; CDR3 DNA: TGTGCTAGTGGCTTCTCAGGGGCGGGAAACACCATATATTTT
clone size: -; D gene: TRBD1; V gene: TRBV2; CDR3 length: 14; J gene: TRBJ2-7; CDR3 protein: CASSEDNRGYEQYF; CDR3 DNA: TGTGCCAGCAGTGAAGATAACAGGGGTTACGAGCAGTACTTC
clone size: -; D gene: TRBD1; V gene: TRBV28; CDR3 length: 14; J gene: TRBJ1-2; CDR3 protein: CASSYRGVGYGYTF; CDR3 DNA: TGTGCCAGCAGTTACAGGGGGGTGGGGTATGGCTACACCTTC
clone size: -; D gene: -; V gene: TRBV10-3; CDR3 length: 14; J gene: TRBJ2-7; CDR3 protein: CAIGQGIGSYEQYF; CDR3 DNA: TGTGCCATCGGGCAGGGAATCGGCTCCTACGAGCAGTACTTC
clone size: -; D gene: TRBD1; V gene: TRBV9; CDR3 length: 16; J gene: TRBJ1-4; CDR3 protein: CASSVADGTGDEKLFF; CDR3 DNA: TGTGCCAGCAGCGTAGCTGACGGGACAGGGGATGAAAAACTGTTTTTT
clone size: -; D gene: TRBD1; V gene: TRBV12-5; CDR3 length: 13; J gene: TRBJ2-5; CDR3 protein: CASGDRAGETQYF; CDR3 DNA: TGTGCTAGTGGGGACAGGGCCGGTGAGACCCAGTACTTC
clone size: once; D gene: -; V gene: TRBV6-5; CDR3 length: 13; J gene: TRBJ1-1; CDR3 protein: CASSPHVTVEAFF; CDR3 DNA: TGTGCCAGCAGTCCACACGTTACCGTTGAAGCTTTCTTT
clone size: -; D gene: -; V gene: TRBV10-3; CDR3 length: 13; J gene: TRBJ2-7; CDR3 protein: CAISDRVGNEQYF; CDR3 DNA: TGTGCCATCAGTGACAGGGTTGGGAACGAGCAGTACTTC